The sequence of this T cell receptor (beta chain) was determined in a study of T cell responses to AZD1222 COVID-19 vaccine. Worth noting for this clone: Its antigen is as yet unknown.

Using immunoSEQ multiplex PCR, the repertoire was profiled, and TCRdb retains in-frame clones only, with some absent. The profile shows 100,000 to 150,000 clones, 75% to 90% of them singletons. General study findings and limits: An increase in Spike-specific TCR breadth and depth was observed after two AZD1222 doses. Close to half of spike-specific TCRs reportedly recognize unmutated variant regions. Clonal diversity may have been underestimated, and the donors were mostly white British, with more females than males.

The sample was peripheral blood, taken 28 days after the second AZD1222 dose. This receptor was identified in an adult who received the AZD1222 COVID-19 vaccine.

CDR3 protein: CASLSGETGKGNQPQHF. In DNA, the CDR3 is TGTGCCAGTCTTTCAGGCGAGACAGGCAAAGGGAATCAGCCCCAGCATTTT. V gene TRBV19 combines with J gene TRBJ1-5; a possible D gene is TRBD1 (6 bases). The CDR3 spans 17 residues. V lost 8 bases and J lost 4, with 24 bases in between. Germline V CDR1 and CDR2: LNHDA, SQIVND (reference sequence).